Detailed here is one TCR beta chain. CD45RO-negative cells were positively selected for CCR7, leaving out terminally differentiated effector memory CD45RA+ cells. The donor population consisted of healthy HIV-negative adults with no recent acute infections or vaccinations. The CDR3 extends over 14 amino acids. The V gene's germline CDR1 is MGHDK and CDR2 SYGVNS. Between the trimmed V and J ends, which lost 3 bases and 4 bases, there was a span of 12 bases. The sample comes from a study of shared clonotypes between healthy human individuals. Study in general: There were three CD4 naive, three CD4 memory, two CD8 naive and one CD8 memory plates per donor.

In the original processing: Junction-only sequences without quality scores were provided by ImmunoSEQ, so filtering was different. Repertoires were generated with immunoSEQ multiplex PCR, while TCRdb's copy carries only in-frame clones and drops some. The D gene and trimming were derived from the DNA, and the V and J assignments and clone size from that table. Among 660,000 or so clones listed, around 96% were seen once. This clonotype was sampled from a woman between 25 and 40 years old in good health. V usage is TRBV25-1 and J usage is TRBJ1-2, with D tentatively TRBD1 (6 bases). The sequencing input was naive CD8+ T cells sorted from blood. The CDR3 bases are TGTGCCAGCAGTGACTCCGACAGGTTCTATGGCTACACCTTC. It is translated as CASSDSDRFYGYTF.